Reported below is one TCR beta chain. TCRdb keeps only in-frame clones here, not all; method: immunoSEQ multiplex PCR. This table has roughly 190,000 clones, more than 75% appearing once. The data originate from a study of blood T cell repertoires in COVID-19. Overall study context: Sites across the United States, Italy and Spain contributed samples from acute and convalescent COVID-19. In each case, the material was cDNA or gDNA derived from T cells, B-cell-depleted T cells, or PBMCs.

V lost 4 bases, J lost 8 bases, and 12 bases lay in between. From germline, CDR1 is KGHSH and CDR2 LQKENI. The length of the CDR3 is 13 residues. This TCR was recovered from a woman aged 50 to 60 with acute COVID-19. The V and J genes are TRBV18 and TRBJ2-4; D is unclear. The sequenced sample was PBMCs or T cells enriched from blood (not recorded which). The CDR3 coding sequence is TGTGCCAGCTCACGATTACAGAAGGACATTCAGTACTTC. Protein sequence: CASSRLQKDIQYF. The whole variable domain, filled in from reference TRBV18 and TRBJ2-4, reads NAGVMQNPRHLVRRRGQEARLRCSPMKGHSHVYWYRQLPEEGLKFMVYLQKENIIDESGMPKERFSAEFPKEGPSILRIQQVVRGDSAAYFCASSRLQKDIQYFGAGTRLSVL.